This passage covers 28 T cell receptor beta chains from one sample sequenced in a study of graft-versus-host responses after intestinal transplantation. The antigens for these receptors are not known. Measured with immunoSEQ multiplex PCR; TCRdb has only the in-frame clones, and not every one. The sample carries 84,000 or so clones, around 90% recorded once. The material was unstimulated CD4+ T cells sorted from spleen or lymph node cells, obtained before intestinal transplant. The receptor set was obtained from a human donor who received an intestinal transplant.

The chain is built from TRBV18 and TRBJ2-3, with 9 bases lining up with TRBD1. The junction had 6 bases not matched to a gene; V was cut back by 5 bases and J by 3 bases. The V gene's germline CDR1 is KGHSH and CDR2 LQKENI. There are 15 residues in the CDR3. This CDR3 is CASSSDRGGTDTQYF. The CDR3, as DNA: TGTGCCAGCTCATCGGACAGGGGAGGAACAGATACGCAGTATTTT.

The V gene is TRBV6-5, the J gene TRBJ2-2, with no clear D. Trimming took off 2 bases at V and 0 bases at J, with 10 bases between the two ends. The germline V gene encodes CDR1 MNHEY and CDR2 SVGAGI. The CDR3 loop spans 16 amino acids. The CDR3, as DNA: TGTGCCAGCAGTTACGTTGGCCAGACGAACACCGGGGAGCTGTTTTTT. Its protein is CASSYVGQTNTGELFF.

The chain carries TRBV27 and TRBJ1-5; D is ambiguous. Germline loops: CDR1 MNHEY, CDR2 SMNVEV (reference sequence). The CDR3 covers 13 residues. V lost 0 bases to trimming and J lost 9 bases, with 9 bases between them. The CDR3 protein is CASSLSPPAPQHF. For the CDR3, the DNA is TGTGCCAGCAGTTTATCCCCCCCGGCGCCCCAGCATTTT.

The genes are TRBV6-1 and TRBJ1-4; D unresolved. Trimming removed 6 bases at V and 12 bases at J, with 20 bases between. CDR3 size: 14 residues. The V gene's germline CDR1 is MNHNS and CDR2 SASEGT. CDR3 DNA: TGTGCCAGCAGAATAAAAGATCTAGGGATGGAACTGTTTTTT. Amino acid sequence: CASRIKDLGMELFF.

The V gene is TRBV6-5, the J gene TRBJ2-7, with 7 nucleotides matching TRBD2. The V and J ends lost 0 bases and 2 bases, in that order; junction bases with no gene match: 4. The CDR3 is made up of 15 amino acids. In germline, CDR1 is MNHEY, CDR2 SVGAGI. The CDR3 loop is CASSYSMGGAYEQYF. CDR3 DNA sequence: TGTGCCAGCAGTTACTCGATGGGGGGGGCCTACGAGCAGTACTTC.

The V gene is TRBV19, the J gene TRBJ1-5; 9 bases align to TRBD1. CDR3 size: 15 residues. V was pared by 5 bases and J by 7 bases, with 9 bases of the junction left unmatched. Germline V gene lookup returns CDR1 LNHDA and CDR2 SQIVND (reference sequence). CDR3 residues: CASSAGQGMGQPQHF. CDR3 in DNA: TGTGCCAGTAGTGCTGGACAGGGGATGGGGCAGCCCCAGCATTTT.

The chain combines TRBV28 with TRBJ2-3; 8 bases line up with TRBD1. The trim removed 3 bases at V and 5 bases at J, leaving 7 bases unmatched. In germline, CDR1 is MDHEN, CDR2 SYDVKM. The CDR3 is 15 residues long. The CDR3 region is CASSLRTGRVDTQYF. The CDR3 DNA follows: TGTGCCAGCAGTTTGAGGACAGGGCGGGTAGATACGCAGTATTTT.

The DNA for the CDR3 is TGTGCCAGCAATTCCCGGGGGCAAATTTACGAGCAGTACTTC. Translated, it gives CASNSRGQIYEQYF. The rearrangement uses TRBV28 and TRBJ2-5; either TRBD1 or TRBD2 may supply D (6 bases each). The assigned J gene may be wrong: the sequence end matches TRBJ2-7 better. The CDR3 sequence is 14 residues long. The germline V gene encodes CDR1 MDHEN and CDR2 SYDVKM.

This chain connects TRBV7-9 to TRBJ2-7, with 9 positions matching TRBD2. V lost 2 bases, J lost 7 bases, and 12 bases stayed unmatched. Germline lookup yields CDR1 SEHNR and CDR2 FQNEAQ (reference sequence). The CDR3 runs to 16 residues. The CDR3 region is CASSLFGGRARGEQYF. The CDR3 bases are TGTGCCAGCAGCTTATTCGGCGGGAGGGCCAGAGGGGAGCAGTACTTC.

The chain combines TRBV5-1 with TRBJ2-1; 10 bases match TRBD1. In germline, CDR1 is SGHRS, CDR2 YFSETQ. This CDR3 has 16 residues. Unmatched junction bases numbered 4, after V lost 3 bases and J lost 1 base. CDR3 residues: CASSSTGQGSYNEQFF. The CDR3 nucleotides are TGCGCCAGCAGCTCCACGGGACAGGGGTCCTACAATGAGCAGTTCTTC.

The chain joins TRBV7-2 to TRBJ2-3; D unresolved. Germline V gene lookup returns CDR1 SGHTA and CDR2 FQGNSA. V was cut by 1 base and J by 0 bases, with 8 bases left in between. The CDR3 sequence is 15 residues long. CDR3 region: CASSLDGLSTDTQYF. In nucleotides, the CDR3 is TGTGCCAGCAGCTTAGACGGTCTAAGCACAGATACGCAGTATTTT.

The table lists this clone with a count of one. V and J are TRBV4-2 and TRBJ1-4, with D perhaps matching TRBD1 (6 bases). V was cut by 0 bases and J by 8 bases, with 13 bases left in between. This CDR3 spans 15 amino acids. Germline V gene sequence: CDR1 LGHNA, CDR2 YNFKEQ. In DNA, the CDR3 is TGTGCCAGCAGCCAAGATGGGGACACTACCGAAAAACTGTTTTTT. It codes for CASSQDGDTTEKLFF.

The chain uses TRBV28 and TRBJ2-7; 9 nucleotides line up with TRBD1. The V segment lost 4 bases and the J segment 1 base; nucleotides outside the gene matches: 8. This CDR3 is 16 amino acids long. Germline V gene data show CDR1 as MDHEN and CDR2 as SYDVKM. For the CDR3, the DNA is TGTGCCAGCAGTTCCCCCCCCGGACAGGGGTCCTACGAGCAGTACTTC. It encodes CASSSPPGQGSYEQYF. Filled out from reference TRBV28 and TRBJ2-7, the complete variable domain reads DVKVTQSSRYLVKRTGEKVFLECVQDMDHENMFWYRQDPGLGLRLIYFSYDVKMKEKGDIPEGYSVSREKKERFSLILESASTNQTSMYLCASSSPPGQGSYEQYFGPGTRLTVT.

J is TRBJ2-3 and V is TRBV11-2; 8 bases match TRBD1. The CDR3 runs to 16 residues. Per the germline V gene, CDR1 is SGHAT and CDR2 is FQNNGV. The V and J ends lost 5 bases and 2 bases, in that order; junction bases with no gene match: 9. For the CDR3, the DNA is TGTGCCAGCAGCGTCGGGTGGCAGGGGGCCACAGATACGCAGTATTTT. It encodes CASSVGWQGATDTQYF.

The chain combines TRBV19 with TRBJ2-7, with 8 nucleotides matching TRBD1. The CDR3 has 15 residues. From germline, CDR1 is LNHDA and CDR2 SQIVND (reference sequence). Losses at the gene ends were 3 bases for V and 2 bases for J; bases not matched to a gene: 6. CDR3: CASSMLQGGPYEQYF. CDR3 in DNA: TGTGCCAGTAGTATGTTACAGGGGGGCCCCTACGAGCAGTACTTC.

This chain connects TRBV7-9 to TRBJ2-3; TRBD1 or TRBD2 may be the D gene (6 bases each). CDR3 length equals 13 residues. V was cut by 2 bases and J by 7 bases, with 10 bases left in between. Germline assignment: CDR1 SEHNR and CDR2 FQNEAQ (reference sequence). CDR3 residues: CASSLKGGNTQYF. The CDR3 region has the DNA TGTGCCAGCAGCTTAAAAGGGGGGAATACGCAGTATTTT.

The chain recombines TRBV5-4 with TRBJ2-1; TRBD2 might be the D (6 bases). This CDR3 comprises 16 residues. Trimming shortened V by 3 bases and J by 0 bases, and 13 bases separated the two germline ends. Germline CDR1 is SGHNT and CDR2 is YYREEE (reference sequence). This CDR3 reads CASSSGWRGSYNEQFF. The CDR3 nucleotides are TGTGCCAGCAGCTCTGGGTGGCGGGGCTCCTACAATGAGCAGTTCTTC.

The rearrangement links TRBV5-4 to TRBJ2-1, with 12 nucleotides matching TRBD1. V was pared by 1 base and J by 9 bases, with 5 bases of the junction left unmatched. The CDR3 is made up of 15 amino acids. Germline CDR1 reads SGHNT; CDR2 reads YYREEE (reference sequence). In nucleotides, the CDR3 is TGTGCCAGCAGCTTGAAGGGACAGGGGGCAAGTGAGCAGTTCTTC. Protein sequence: CASSLKGQGASEQFF.

V is TRBV21-1 and J is TRBJ2-2. TRBV21-1 is termed a pseudogene. CDR3 length equals 17 residues. The CDR3 protein is CASSKNEGRQNTGELFF. Written as DNA, the CDR3 is TGTGCCAGCAGCAAAAATGAGGGGCGGCAGAACACCGGGGAGCTGTTTTTT.

The chain links TRBV11-3 to TRBJ2-2, with 8 bases identical to TRBD2. The CDR3 sequence is 15 residues long. From germline, CDR1 is SGHNT and CDR2 YENEEA. V trimming: 1 base; J trimming: 4 bases; junction bases outside the gene matches: 2. The DNA of the CDR3 is TGTGCCAGCAGCTTAGGCCTAGCGGGCACCGGGGAGCTGTTTTTT. This encodes CASSLGLAGTGELFF.

The chain carries TRBV2 and TRBJ2-1; D uncertain. V lost 6 bases, J lost 4 bases, and 4 bases lay in between. The CDR3 runs to 11 residues. Germline V gene sequence: CDR1 SNHLY, CDR2 FYNNEI. CDR3 residues: CASSPYNEQFF. The CDR3 nucleotides read TGTGCCAGCAGCCCATACAATGAGCAGTTCTTC.

V is TRBV7-9 and J is TRBJ2-1, with 7 nucleotides matching TRBD1. V shed 4 bases, J shed 1 base, and the junction held 4 bases outside the gene matches. CDR1 and CDR2 (germline): SEHNR, FQNEAQ (reference sequence). The CDR3 loop spans 15 amino acids. The CDR3 nucleotides are TGTGCCAGCAGCTCCGCAGGGGGATCCTACAATGAGCAGTTCTTC. Translation: CASSSAGGSYNEQFF.

This clone has just one count. The chain joins TRBV18 to TRBJ2-2; D may be TRBD1 (6 bases). The germline V gene encodes CDR1 KGHSH and CDR2 LQKENI. With 6 bases removed from V and 0 bases from J, the gap between germline ends came to 11 bases. This CDR3 is built from 15 residues. The CDR3 loop reads CASSTGRTNTGELFF. As DNA, the CDR3 is TGTGCCAGCTCGACAGGACGAACGAACACCGGGGAGCTGTTTTTT.

This clone was seen once. CDR3 protein: CASSLAGGRGPFYEQYF. The CDR3, as DNA: TGTGCCAGCAGCTTAGCGGGCGGAAGGGGGCCTTTCTACGAGCAGTACTTC. V is TRBV11-2 and J is TRBJ2-7, with 7 positions matching TRBD1. The CDR3 is 17 amino acids. Germline CDR1 and CDR2: SGHAT and FQNNGV. The V gene end was trimmed by 1 base and the J gene end by 3 bases; junction bases not matched to a gene: 12.

V usage is TRBV28 and J usage is TRBJ1-1; 11 bases match TRBD1. The CDR3 is 16 residues long. From germline, CDR1 is MDHEN and CDR2 SYDVKM. Losses at the gene ends were 2 bases for V and 4 bases for J; bases not matched to a gene: 6. CDR3: CASSLPTGTGGTEAFF. CDR3 nucleotides: TGTGCCAGCAGTTTACCGACCGGGACAGGGGGCACTGAAGCTTTCTTT. The complete variable domain, with remaining parts taken from reference TRBV28 and TRBJ1-1, reads DVKVTQSSRYLVKRTGEKVFLECVQDMDHENMFWYRQDPGLGLRLIYFSYDVKMKEKGDIPEGYSVSREKKERFSLILESASTNQTSMYLCASSLPTGTGGTEAFFGQGTRLTVV.

The chain has TRBV5-1 and TRBJ1-1, with 8 bases matching TRBD1. CDR1 and CDR2 (germline): SGHRS, YFSETQ. Losses at the gene ends were 4 bases for V and 0 bases for J; bases not matched to a gene: 2. The CDR3 runs 14 residues. Here the CDR3 DNA reads TGCGCCAGCAGCCGGGACAGGATGAACACTGAAGCTTTCTTT. Encoded protein: CASSRDRMNTEAFF.

This chain connects TRBV9 to TRBJ1-3; D is uncertain. From germline, CDR1 is SGDLS and CDR2 YYNGEE. V was shortened by 3 bases and J by 0 bases, with 7 bases between the two germline ends. The CDR3 length is 14 residues. The CDR3 coding sequence is TGTGCCAGCAGCGCCGGAGTCTCTGGAAACACCATATATTTT. Translated, it gives CASSAGVSGNTIYF.

The chain has TRBV18 and TRBJ2-7, with TRBD2 matching 7 bases. The CDR3 has 13 amino acids. Per germline, CDR1 KGHSH and CDR2 LQKENI. V lost 8 bases and J lost 1; bases outside the gene matches: 5. The CDR3 here is CASTRDYSYEQYF. Written as DNA, the CDR3 is TGTGCCAGCACCCGGGACTATTCCTACGAGCAGTACTTC.